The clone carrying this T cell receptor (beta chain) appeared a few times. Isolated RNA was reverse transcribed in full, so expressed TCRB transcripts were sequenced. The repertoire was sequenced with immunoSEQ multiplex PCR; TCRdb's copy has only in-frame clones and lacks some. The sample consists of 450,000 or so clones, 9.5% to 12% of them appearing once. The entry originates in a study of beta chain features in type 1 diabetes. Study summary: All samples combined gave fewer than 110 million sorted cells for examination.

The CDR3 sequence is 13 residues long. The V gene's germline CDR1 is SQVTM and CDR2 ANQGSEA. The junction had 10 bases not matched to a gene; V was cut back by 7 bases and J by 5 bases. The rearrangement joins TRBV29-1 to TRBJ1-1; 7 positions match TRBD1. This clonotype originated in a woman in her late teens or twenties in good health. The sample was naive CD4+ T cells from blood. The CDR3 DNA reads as TGCAGCGCCCAGGGACAGACTAGGACTGAAGCTTTCTTT. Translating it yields CSAQGQTRTEAFF.